This entry lists 21 T cell receptor beta chains sequenced from one sample in a study of blood T cell repertoires in COVID-19. This table comes from immunoSEQ multiplex PCR, and its TCRdb copy is limited to in-frame clones, with some not included. The sample carries 250,000 to 400,000 clones, roughly nine tenths recorded once. Sample: PBMCs or T cells enriched from blood (not recorded which). These TCRs come from a man in his 60s who had recovered from COVID-19.

This chain links TRBV5-4 with TRBJ2-5, with 9 bases identical to TRBD1. CDR1 and CDR2 (germline): SGHNT, YYREEE (reference sequence). V shed 3 bases, J shed 3 bases, and the junction held 6 bases outside the gene matches. The CDR3 consists of 15 residues. CDR3 protein: CASSSGTGLKETQYF. DNA of the CDR3: TGTGCCAGCAGCTCAGGGACAGGGTTAAAAGAGACCCAGTACTTC.

The V call is TRBV25-1, the J call TRBJ1-2; 9 nucleotides agree with TRBD1. Germline trimming cut 3 bases from V and 4 bases from J; bases unmatched to any gene: 0. Germline V gene lookup returns CDR1 MGHDK and CDR2 SYGVNS. The CDR3 length is 13 residues. The CDR3 here is CASSEGQGYGYTF. The CDR3 coding sequence is TGTGCCAGCAGTGAGGGACAGGGCTATGGCTACACCTTC.

This chain links TRBV28 with TRBJ1-5; 8 bases line up with TRBD1. Germline trimming cut 2 bases from V and 7 bases from J; bases unmatched to any gene: 10. This CDR3 spans 16 amino acids. CDR1 and CDR2 (germline): MDHEN, SYDVKM. CDR3 nucleotide sequence: TGTGCCAGCAGTTTAATTTACCCAGGGGGCGGGCAGCCCCAGCATTTT. Amino acid sequence: CASSLIYPGGGQPQHF. Complete variable domain (other parts from reference TRBV28 and TRBJ1-5): DVKVTQSSRYLVKRTGEKVFLECVQDMDHENMFWYRQDPGLGLRLIYFSYDVKMKEKGDIPEGYSVSREKKERFSLILESASTNQTSMYLCASSLIYPGGGQPQHFGDGTRLSIL.

V usage is TRBV7-9 and J usage is TRBJ1-5; D ambiguous. This CDR3 has 13 residues. V lost 2 bases and J 4 bases, leaving 6 bases between the germline ends. Germline CDR1 and CDR2: SEHNR and FQNEAQ (reference sequence). The CDR3 nucleotides read TGTGCCAGCAGCTTATCAGGAAATCAGCCCCAGCATTTT. Translated, it gives CASSLSGNQPQHF.

The chain uses TRBV4-2 and TRBJ2-2, with 11 bases matching TRBD2. Germline V gives CDR1 LGHNA, CDR2 YNFKEQ. With V trimmed by 4 bases and J by 2 bases, 6 bases remained unmatched. The CDR3 contains 17 residues. The CDR3: CASSPSLAGGNTGELFF. CDR3 nucleotide sequence: TGTGCCAGCAGCCCCTCCCTAGCGGGGGGTAACACCGGGGAGCTGTTTTTT.

The CDR3 DNA reads as TGTGCCAGCAGTTACTCTCGAGAGGCTAATGAAAAACTGTTTTTT. It encodes CASSYSREANEKLFF. The chain joins TRBV6-5 to TRBJ1-4, with no clear D. Per germline, CDR1 MNHEY and CDR2 SVGAGI. Trimming left V 0 bases short and J 3 bases short, with 8 bases between. CDR3 length equals 15 residues.

The V gene is TRBV7-9, the J gene TRBJ2-7; a possible D gene is TRBD1 (6 bases). Trimming removed 5 bases at V and 2 bases at J, with 19 bases between. This CDR3 has 16 amino acids. The germline gives CDR1 SEHNR, CDR2 FQNEAQ (reference sequence). DNA of the CDR3: TGTGCCAGCAGCGGACTCGGGACCGAGGGGGCCTACGAGCAGTACTTC. This codes for CASSGLGTEGAYEQYF.

The chain recombines TRBV27 with TRBJ2-2, with 7 positions matching TRBD1. Germline V CDR1 and CDR2: MNHEY, SMNVEV (reference sequence). This CDR3 has 15 residues. Unmatched junction bases numbered 4, after V lost 5 bases and J lost 1 base. The DNA for the CDR3 is TGTGCCAGCAGTCCCCGGACAGGGAACACCGGGGAGCTGTTTTTT. Amino acid sequence: CASSPRTGNTGELFF.

The chain carries TRBV7-9 and TRBJ2-2, with a possible D match to TRBD2 (5 bases). The CDR3 sequence is 14 residues long. V lost 2 bases and J 5 bases, leaving 9 bases between the germline ends. The germline CDR1 and CDR2 sequences are SEHNR and FQNEAQ (reference sequence). The CDR3 loop reads CASSLLRGTGELFF. CDR3 coding DNA: TGTGCCAGCAGCTTATTACGCGGGACCGGGGAGCTGTTTTTT.

The chain combines TRBV11-2 with TRBJ1-1; D perhaps matches TRBD1 (5 bases). V gave up 1 base and J gave up 10 bases, with 16 bases separating them. The CDR3 length is 14 residues. Germline lookup yields CDR1 SGHAT and CDR2 FQNNGV. The CDR3 coding sequence is TGTGCCAGCAGCTTAGGGGGAGGGGTTCGAGGAGCTTTCTTT. Translation: CASSLGGGVRGAFF.

This sequence joins TRBV14 and TRBJ2-7; TRBD1 is a possible D gene (6 bases). Trimming removed 1 base from V and 3 bases from J, with 13 bases in between. This CDR3 is 15 amino acids long. The V gene's germline CDR1 is SGHDN and CDR2 FVKESK. Written as DNA, the CDR3 is TGTGCCAGCAGCCAAGGGGGGCTCTCCCTCTACGAGCAGTACTTC. It encodes CASSQGGLSLYEQYF.

V gene TRBV5-8 combines with J gene TRBJ1-2, with D possibly matching TRBD1 (5 bases). Germline assignment: CDR1 SGHTS and CDR2 YDEGEE. Trimming stripped 3 bases from V and 4 bases from J, with 19 bases between. The CDR3 is 16 residues long. The CDR3 sequence: CASSWARGRQIYGYTF. CDR3 coding DNA: TGTGCCAGCAGCTGGGCTCGCGGTCGACAGATCTATGGCTACACCTTC.

The chain carries TRBV5-4 and TRBJ2-3; TRBD2 aligns across 9 bases. The CDR3 consists of 19 residues. V lost 0 bases, J lost 0 bases, and 11 bases stayed unmatched. Germline assignment: CDR1 SGHNT and CDR2 YYREEE (reference sequence). CDR3 loop: CASSLAGSSGMLSTDTQYF. The CDR3 DNA sequence: TGTGCCAGCAGCTTGGCCGGGTCTAGCGGGATGTTGAGCACAGATACGCAGTATTTT.

The chain carries TRBV19 and TRBJ2-1, with a weak D call TRBD2 (6 bases). Germline-derived CDR1 and CDR2 are LNHDA and SQIVND (reference sequence). V lost 0 bases and J 2 bases, leaving 11 bases between the germline ends. The CDR3 contains 16 residues. The chain's CDR3 is CASSIDLGTPYNEQFF. The CDR3 nucleotides are TGTGCCAGTAGTATAGACTTAGGGACTCCCTACAATGAGCAGTTCTTC.

The chain links TRBV28 to TRBJ1-2; tentatively, D is TRBD1 (6 bases). The V end lost 7 bases, the J end lost 8 bases, and 17 bases lay between the germline ends. Germline V CDR1 and CDR2: MDHEN, SYDVKM. The CDR3 length is 13 residues. The CDR3 here is CASNIQGVGGYTF. The DNA of the CDR3 is TGTGCCAGCAATATACAGGGAGTTGGCGGCTACACCTTC.

V and J are TRBV6-2 or TRBV6-3 and TRBJ2-7, with 7 positions matching TRBD1. Trimming cost V 4 bases and J 2 bases; bases outside gene matches: 2. This CDR3 region has 13 residues. CDR1 MNHEY and CDR2 SVGEGT come from the germline V gene. DNA of the CDR3: TGTGCCAGCAGTTGGGGGACAGCCTACGAGCAGTACTTC. This sequence encodes CASSWGTAYEQYF.

In this sample, this clone turned up once. The chain combines TRBV4-2 with TRBJ1-2; no firm D call. The length of the CDR3 is 16 residues. Germline V CDR1 and CDR2: LGHNA, YNFKEQ. Trimming removed 3 bases from V and 0 bases from J, with 14 bases in between. The DNA for the CDR3 is TGTGCCAGCAGCCAGGAATGGACTGCTTCTAACTATGGCTACACCTTC. Residues: CASSQEWTASNYGYTF.

The gene calls are TRBV11-3 and TRBJ2-1; a weak D match, TRBD1 (6 bases). V was shortened by 6 bases and J by 2 bases, with 11 bases between the two germline ends. Germline V gene sequence: CDR1 SGHNT, CDR2 YENEEA. This CDR3 has 14 amino acids. Written as DNA, the CDR3 is TGTGCCAGCAGTAAACAGGGCGCCTACAATGAGCAGTTCTTC. It translates to CASSKQGAYNEQFF.

The rearrangement uses TRBV7-8 and TRBJ1-4; D unclear. CDR1 is SGHVS, CDR2 FQNEAQ, per germline. V was cut by 2 bases and J by 5 bases, with 9 bases left in between. This CDR3 spans 14 amino acids. As DNA, the CDR3 is TGTGCCAGCAGCTTAAAGTTCAGGAATGAAAAACTGTTTTTT. This encodes CASSLKFRNEKLFF.

The table lists this clone with a count of one. The chain is built from TRBV5-1 and TRBJ2-3; 8 bases are shared with TRBD2. The V gene end was trimmed by 4 bases and the J gene end by 1 base; junction bases not matched to a gene: 2. CDR3 length: 14 amino acids. In germline, CDR1 is SGHRS, CDR2 YFSETQ. The CDR3 region is CASSTTSGTDTQYF. CDR3 nucleotide sequence: TGCGCCAGCAGCACGACTAGCGGCACAGATACGCAGTATTTT.

This clone was counted once. The CDR3 DNA reads TGTGCCAGCAGACCCAACCCGACCGGGACAGGGAGGGGCACCGGGGAGCTGTTTTTT. Amino acids: CASRPNPTGTGRGTGELFF. The chain links TRBV2 to TRBJ2-2; 9 nucleotides align to TRBD1. The trim removed 6 bases at V and 4 bases at J, leaving 18 bases unmatched. Germline V gene data show CDR1 as SNHLY and CDR2 as FYNNEI. The length of the CDR3 is 19 residues.